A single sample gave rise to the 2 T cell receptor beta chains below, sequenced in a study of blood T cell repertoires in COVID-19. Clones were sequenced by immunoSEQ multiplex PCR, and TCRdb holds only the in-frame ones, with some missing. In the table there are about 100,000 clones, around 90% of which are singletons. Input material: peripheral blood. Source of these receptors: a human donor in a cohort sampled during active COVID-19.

The CDR3 is CASSQGGAGLEQYF. The CDR3 DNA reads as TGCGCCAGCAGCCAAGGCGGCGCGGGGCTCGAGCAGTACTTC. The J gene is TRBJ2-7, the V gene TRBV4-3; the D gene is possibly TRBD2 (6 bases). This CDR3 comprises 14 residues. Germline CDR1 is LGHNA and CDR2 is YSLEER. V was clipped by 1 base and J by 6 bases, with 13 bases between them.

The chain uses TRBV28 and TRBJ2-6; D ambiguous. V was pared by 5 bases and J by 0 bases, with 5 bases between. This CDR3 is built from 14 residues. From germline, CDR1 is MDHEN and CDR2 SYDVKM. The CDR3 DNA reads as TGTGCCAGCAGTCCCGGCTCTGGGGCCAACGTCCTGACTTTC. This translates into CASSPGSGANVLTF.